The 4 T cell receptor beta chains presented below share a single source sample, sequenced in a study of blood T cell repertoires in COVID-19. Sequencing was performed with immunoSEQ multiplex PCR; in TCRdb, only in-frame clones are kept and a portion is missing. The table lists about 170,000 clones, roughly 91% of them singletons. The source material was peripheral blood. These receptors came from a man aged 18 to 35 with COVID-19, enrolled during active disease.

The chain joins TRBV4-3 to TRBJ1-3, with a possible D match to TRBD1 (5 bases). The V gene lost 6 bases and the J gene lost 0 bases, with 9 bases spanning the gap. From germline, CDR1 is LGHNA and CDR2 YSLEER. CDR3 length equals 14 residues. For the CDR3, the DNA is TGCGCCAGCAGTGCAGGGCTCTCTGGAAACACCATATATTTT. It yields the protein CASSAGLSGNTIYF.

In its sample, this clone was seen once. The V and J genes are TRBV6-2 or TRBV6-3 and TRBJ1-5; possible D gene TRBD1, 6 bases. The V and J ends lost 5 bases and 7 bases respectively, with 24 bases between them. The CDR3 spans 17 residues. Looked up from germline, CDR1 is MNHEY and CDR2 is SVGEGT. The CDR3 DNA is TGTGCCAGCAGTCCCCTCGGTGTACAGGGCGGTAAACAGCCCCAGCATTTT. This sequence encodes CASSPLGVQGGKQPQHF.

The gene calls are TRBV3-1 (or the pseudogene TRBV3-2) and TRBJ2-2; the D gene is possibly TRBD1 (7 bases). The CDR3 is made up of 16 amino acids. In germline, CDR1 is LGHDT, CDR2 YNNKEL (reference sequence). The V end lost 4 bases, the J end lost 4 bases, and 16 bases lay between the germline ends. This chain's CDR3 is CASSLGQGEATGELFF. Here the CDR3 DNA reads TGTGCCAGCAGCCTCGGCCAGGGGGAGGCCACCGGGGAGCTGTTTTTT.

CDR3 in amino acids: CASSIGTGYGGYTF. CDR3 in DNA: TGTGCCAGTAGTATCGGGACAGGGTACGGCGGCTACACCTTC. The genes are TRBV19 and TRBJ1-2, with 9 bases identical to TRBD1. The junction had 7 bases not matched to a gene; V was cut back by 3 bases and J by 8 bases. Germline V gene lookup returns CDR1 LNHDA and CDR2 SQIVND (reference sequence). This CDR3 is 14 amino acids long.